The sequence of this T cell receptor (beta chain) was determined in a study of blood T cell repertoires in COVID-19. Across the whole study: Whether acute or convalescent, the COVID-19 samples came from the United States, Italy and Spain. Sources were T cells, B-cell-depleted T cells, or PBMCs; the material itself was cDNA or gDNA.

In the original workflow: Cell counts per sample came from amplifying reference gene primers. The data were produced by immunoSEQ multiplex PCR, yet TCRdb's version contains in-frame clones alone and is incomplete. V, J and clone size derive from that table, while D and trimming were established from the DNA sequence. The table has about 160,000 clones, about four fifths seen once. Germline CDR1 reads MNHEY; CDR2 reads SVGAGI. The CDR3 runs 14 residues. With V trimmed by 7 bases and J by 4 bases, 9 bases remained unmatched. This clone was seen a few times. Patients from Seattle were sampled longitudinally, starting during active infection.

This rearrangement joins TRBV6-5 to TRBJ1-1, with 7 bases identical to TRBD1. Sample: peripheral blood. The clonotype originates from a woman aged 55-69 years with COVID-19, enrolled during active disease. In nucleotides, the CDR3 is TGTGCCAGCAAGAGAGACAGGGTCTCCACTGAAGCTTTCTTT. It codes for CASKRDRVSTEAFF.